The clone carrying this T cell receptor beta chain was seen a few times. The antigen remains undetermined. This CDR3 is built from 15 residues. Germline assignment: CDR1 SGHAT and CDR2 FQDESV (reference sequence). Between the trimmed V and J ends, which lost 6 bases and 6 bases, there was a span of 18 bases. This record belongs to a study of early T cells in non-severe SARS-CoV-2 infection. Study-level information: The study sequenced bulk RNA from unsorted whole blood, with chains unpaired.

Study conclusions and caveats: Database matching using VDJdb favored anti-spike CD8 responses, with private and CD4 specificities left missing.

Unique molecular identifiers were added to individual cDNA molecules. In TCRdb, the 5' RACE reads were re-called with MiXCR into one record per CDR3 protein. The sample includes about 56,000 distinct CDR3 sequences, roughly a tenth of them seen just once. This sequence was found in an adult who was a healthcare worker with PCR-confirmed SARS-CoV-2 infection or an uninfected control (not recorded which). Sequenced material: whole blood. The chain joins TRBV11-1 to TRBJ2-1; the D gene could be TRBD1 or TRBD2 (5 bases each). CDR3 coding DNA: TGTGCCAGCAGATCCGGGACGACCCCCTCCAATGAGCAGTTCTTC. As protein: CASRSGTTPSNEQFF.